Each of the 6 T cell receptor beta chains below was sequenced from the same sample in a study of blood T cell repertoires in COVID-19 (dated by TCRdb to between 2020 and 2021). Libraries were made using the immunoSEQ multiplex PCR assay. Here the immuneACCESS table is served through TCRdb, limited to in-frame sequences with V and J called. Missing clones are a known gap in these copies; in checked studies unresolved V genes cover under half, and the rest lacks a known reason. A total of more than 200,000 clones appear in this sample, 70% to 90% of them only once. Together, the top ten hold 2% to 3% of the sample. The sequencing input was peripheral blood. These receptor sequences come from a man younger than 45 with COVID-19, enrolled during active disease.

The chain joins TRBV7-9 to TRBJ1-2; D is ambiguous. The CDR3 loop spans 14 amino acids. Per the germline V gene, CDR1 is SEHNR and CDR2 is FQNEAQ (reference sequence). Trimming stripped 4 bases from V and 5 bases from J, with 14 bases between. The CDR3 DNA reads as TGTGCCAGCAGCTCGCGGCAGAGACCTTATGGCTACACCTTC. Its protein is CASSSRQRPYGYTF.

This chain joins TRBV11-2 and TRBJ2-1; D might be TRBD1 (6 bases). V was shortened by 3 bases and J by 2 bases, with 11 bases between the two germline ends. The length of the CDR3 is 15 residues. Germline V lookup: CDR1 SGHAT, CDR2 FQNNGV. CDR3 sequence: CASSFRGIPYNEQFF. In nucleotides, the CDR3 is TGTGCCAGCAGCTTTAGGGGGATCCCCTACAATGAGCAGTTCTTC.

The rearrangement joins TRBV9 to TRBJ2-1, with 8 bases fitting TRBD1. Losses at the gene ends were 0 bases for V and 1 base for J; bases not matched to a gene: 9. Germline CDR1 and CDR2: SGDLS and YYNGEE. The CDR3 totals 18 residues. The CDR3 loop is CASSVGIQGAPSYNEQFF. The CDR3 bases are TGTGCCAGCAGCGTAGGTATTCAGGGGGCCCCGTCCTACAATGAGCAGTTCTTC.

This chain connects TRBV7-2 to TRBJ2-3; perhaps TRBD1 as D (5 bases). From germline, CDR1 is SGHTA and CDR2 FQGNSA. The CDR3 runs 14 residues. V was clipped by 6 bases and J by 2 bases, with 12 bases between them. CDR3 nucleotide sequence: TGTGCCAGCAGAAGGACAACTAACACAGATACGCAGTATTTT. This sequence encodes CASRRTTNTDTQYF.

The chain links TRBV28 to TRBJ2-7; D remains unclear. Germline assignment: CDR1 MDHEN and CDR2 SYDVKM. The CDR3 runs to 13 residues. The V end was cut by 2 bases, the J end by 3 bases, with 8 bases between. The CDR3 nucleotides read TGTGCCAGCAGTTTAGGAGTTAACTACGAGCAGTACTTC. Translation: CASSLGVNYEQYF. Complete variable domain (other parts from reference TRBV28 and TRBJ2-7): DVKVTQSSRYLVKRTGEKVFLECVQDMDHENMFWYRQDPGLGLRLIYFSYDVKMKEKGDIPEGYSVSREKKERFSLILESASTNQTSMYLCASSLGVNYEQYFGPGTRLTVT.

This clone appeared once. V gene TRBV9 combines with J gene TRBJ1-6, with D hard to call. Germline V lookup: CDR1 SGDLS, CDR2 YYNGEE. V was shortened by 0 bases and J by 8 bases, with 6 bases between the two germline ends. This CDR3 is 13 amino acids long. CDR3 coding DNA: TGTGCCAGCAGCGTAGATTCATATTCACCCCTCCACTTT. Protein product: CASSVDSYSPLHF.